This TCR beta chain was observed in a study of OX40 agonist ivuxolimab in advanced cancers. CDR3 size: 14 residues. The germline V and J ends were trimmed by 7 bases and 3 bases, with 15 bases remaining between them. Germline V gene data show CDR1 as MNHNS and CDR2 as SASEGT. Assay: immunoSEQ multiplex PCR; the TCRdb copy retains only in-frame clones and omits some. Counted here are about 80,000 clones, 87% occurring once; the ten biggest clones make up around 6.5%. This specimen was CD4+ or CD8+ T cells sorted from blood, taken in a trial of the OX40 agonist ivuxolimab. This sequence originates from an adult with an advanced solid tumor such as melanoma, head and neck, liver or kidney cancer. The V call is TRBV6-1, the J call TRBJ2-5; tentatively, D is TRBD1 (6 bases). Here the CDR3 reads CASTPDRPKETQYF. Here the CDR3 DNA reads TGTGCCAGCACTCCGGACAGACCGAAAGAGACCCAGTACTTC.